One TCR beta chain is described in this entry. This entry is derived from a study of blood T cell repertoires in COVID-19. Trimming removed 7 bases at V and 7 bases at J, with 17 bases between. Germline CDR1 is MNHEY and CDR2 is SVGAGI. CDR3 length equals 15 residues. The method was immunoSEQ multiplex PCR; TCRdb's version includes in-frame clones alone and lacks a portion of them. The sample includes 70,000 to 90,000 clones, over 80% seen only once; the top ten take over 9.5%. The source is a human donor in a cohort sampled during active COVID-19. Sequences were obtained from peripheral blood. The rearrangement links TRBV6-5 to TRBJ1-6; the D gene is possibly TRBD1 (5 bases). CDR3 sequence (DNA): TGTGCCAGCACCATCGACAGAAGCCCGAATTCACCCCTCCACTTT. This translates into CASTIDRSPNSPLHF.